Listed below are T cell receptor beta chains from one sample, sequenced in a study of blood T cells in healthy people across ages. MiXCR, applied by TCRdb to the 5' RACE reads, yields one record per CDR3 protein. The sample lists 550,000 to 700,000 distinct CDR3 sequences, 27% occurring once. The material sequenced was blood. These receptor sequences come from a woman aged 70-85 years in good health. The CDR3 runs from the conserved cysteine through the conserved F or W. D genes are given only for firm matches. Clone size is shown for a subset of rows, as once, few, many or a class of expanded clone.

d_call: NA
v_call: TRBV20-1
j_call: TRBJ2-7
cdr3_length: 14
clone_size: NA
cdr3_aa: CSARDHRGGYEQYF
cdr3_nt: TGCAGTGCTAGAGATCATAGAGGGGGCTACGAGCAGTACTTC

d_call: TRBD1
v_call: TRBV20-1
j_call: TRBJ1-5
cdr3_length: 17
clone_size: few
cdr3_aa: CSASAPGQGYSNQPQHF
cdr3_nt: TGCAGTGCTAGTGCCCCGGGACAGGGTTACAGCAATCAGCCCCAGCATTTT

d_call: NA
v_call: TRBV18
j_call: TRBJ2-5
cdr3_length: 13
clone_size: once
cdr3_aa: CASSDSQRRTQYF
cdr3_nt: TGTGCCAGCAGCGACAGCCAAAGACGGACCCAGTACTTC

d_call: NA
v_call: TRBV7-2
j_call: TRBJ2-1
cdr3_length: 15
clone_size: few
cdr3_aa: CASSSLGVVYNEQFF
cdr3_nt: TGTGCCAGCAGCTCCCTGGGGGTGGTCTACAATGAGCAGTTCTTC

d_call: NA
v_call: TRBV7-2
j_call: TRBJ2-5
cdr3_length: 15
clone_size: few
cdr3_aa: CASSLVLGSQETQYF
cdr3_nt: TGTGCCAGCAGCTTAGTGCTGGGGTCACAAGAGACCCAGTACTTC

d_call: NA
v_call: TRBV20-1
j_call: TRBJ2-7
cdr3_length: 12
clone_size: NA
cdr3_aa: CSARGVSYEQYF
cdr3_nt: TGCAGTGCTAGAGGGGTTTCCTACGAGCAGTACTTC

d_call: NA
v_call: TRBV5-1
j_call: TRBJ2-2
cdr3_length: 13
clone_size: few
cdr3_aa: CASRPIETGELFF
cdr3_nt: TGCGCCAGCAGGCCCATTGAGACCGGGGAGCTGTTTTTT

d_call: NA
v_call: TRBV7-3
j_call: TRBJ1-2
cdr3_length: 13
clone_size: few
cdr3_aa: CASPNASGYGYTF
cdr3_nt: TGTGCCAGCCCCAACGCCAGTGGCTATGGCTACACCTTC

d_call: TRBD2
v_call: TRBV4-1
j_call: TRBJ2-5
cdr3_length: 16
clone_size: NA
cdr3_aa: CASSQNRGGLGETQYF
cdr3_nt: TGCGCCAGCAGCCAAAACCGGGGGGGCCTCGGGGAGACCCAGTACTTC

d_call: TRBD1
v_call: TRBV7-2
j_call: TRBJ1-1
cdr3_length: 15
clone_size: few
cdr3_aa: CASNQRTGANTEAFF
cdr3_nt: TGTGCCAGCAACCAAAGGACAGGAGCGAACACTGAAGCTTTCTTT

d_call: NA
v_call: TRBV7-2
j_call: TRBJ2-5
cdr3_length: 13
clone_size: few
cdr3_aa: CASSFAYQETQYF
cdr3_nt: TGTGCCAGCAGCTTTGCCTACCAAGAGACCCAGTACTTC

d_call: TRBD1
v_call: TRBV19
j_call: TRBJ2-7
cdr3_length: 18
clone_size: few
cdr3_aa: CASSQRVRDRGLIYEQYF
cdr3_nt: TGTGCCAGTAGCCAAAGGGTCCGGGACAGGGGATTAATATACGAGCAGTACTTC

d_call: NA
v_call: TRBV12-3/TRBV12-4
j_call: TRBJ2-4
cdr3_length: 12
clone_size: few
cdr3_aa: CASSNQLGIQYF
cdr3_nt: TGTGCCAGCAGCAACCAATTGGGCATTCAGTACTTC

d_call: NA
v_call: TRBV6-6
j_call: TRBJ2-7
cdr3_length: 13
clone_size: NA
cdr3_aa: CASAERQSYEQYF
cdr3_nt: TGTGCCAGCGCGGAACGTCAGTCCTACGAGCAGTACTTC

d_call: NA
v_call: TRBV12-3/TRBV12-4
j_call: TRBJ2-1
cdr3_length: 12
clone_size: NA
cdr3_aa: CASLWMAGEQFF
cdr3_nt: TGTGCCAGCCTCTGGATGGCCGGTGAGCAGTTCTTC

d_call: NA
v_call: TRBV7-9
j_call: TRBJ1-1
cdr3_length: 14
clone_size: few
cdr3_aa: CASSFGTYSTEAFF
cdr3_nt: TGTGCCAGCAGCTTCGGGACATATAGCACTGAAGCTTTCTTT

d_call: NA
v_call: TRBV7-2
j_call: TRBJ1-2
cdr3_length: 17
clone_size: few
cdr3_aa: CASSLVRTAGANYGYTF
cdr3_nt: TGTGCCAGCAGCTTAGTGCGTACGGCAGGGGCAAACTATGGCTACACCTTC

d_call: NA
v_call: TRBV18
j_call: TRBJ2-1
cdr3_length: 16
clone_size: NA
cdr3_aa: CASSPPTGMQRNEQFF
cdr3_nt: TGTGCCAGCTCACCACCCACAGGGATGCAACGAAATGAGCAGTTCTTC

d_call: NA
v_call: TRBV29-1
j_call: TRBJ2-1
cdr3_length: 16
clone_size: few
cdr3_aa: CSVEAVRGKTYNEQFF
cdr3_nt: TGCAGCGTTGAAGCGGTCCGCGGGAAGACCTACAATGAGCAGTTCTTC

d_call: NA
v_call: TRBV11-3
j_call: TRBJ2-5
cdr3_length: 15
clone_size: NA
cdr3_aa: CASSFGGGQKETQYF
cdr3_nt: TGTGCCAGCAGTTTCGGAGGGGGACAGAAAGAGACCCAGTACTTC

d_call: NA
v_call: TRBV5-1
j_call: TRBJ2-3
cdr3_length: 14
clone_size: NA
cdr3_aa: CASSSGPGGDTQYF
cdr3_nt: TGCGCCAGCAGCTCCGGTCCAGGAGGAGATACGCAGTATTTT

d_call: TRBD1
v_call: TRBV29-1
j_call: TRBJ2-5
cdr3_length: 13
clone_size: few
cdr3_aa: CSVGRTGQETQYF
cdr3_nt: TGCAGCGTGGGACGGACAGGACAAGAGACCCAGTACTTC

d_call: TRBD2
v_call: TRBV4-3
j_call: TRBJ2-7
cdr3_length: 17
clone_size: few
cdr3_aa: CASSQDQGGGGPYEQYF
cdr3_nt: TGCGCCAGCAGCCAAGATCAGGGCGGGGGGGGACCCTACGAGCAGTACTTC

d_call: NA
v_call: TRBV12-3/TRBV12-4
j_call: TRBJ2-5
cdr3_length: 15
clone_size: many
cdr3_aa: CASSRGVGAGETQYF
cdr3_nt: TGTGCCAGCAGCCGCGGTGTGGGCGCGGGAGAGACCCAGTACTTC

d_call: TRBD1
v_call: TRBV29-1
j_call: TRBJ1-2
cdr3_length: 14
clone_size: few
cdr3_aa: CSVEGGQGYYGYTF
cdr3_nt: TGCAGCGTTGAGGGGGGACAGGGGTACTATGGCTACACCTTC

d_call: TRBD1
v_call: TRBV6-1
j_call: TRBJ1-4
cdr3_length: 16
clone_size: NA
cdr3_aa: CASRRQGMETNEKLFF
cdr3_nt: TGTGCCAGCAGGCGACAGGGGATGGAAACTAATGAAAAACTGTTTTTT

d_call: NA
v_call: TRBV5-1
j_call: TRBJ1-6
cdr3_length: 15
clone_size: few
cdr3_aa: CASSLGTHGDSPLHF
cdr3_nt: TGCGCCAGCAGCTTGGGGACTCACGGCGATTCACCCCTCCACTTT

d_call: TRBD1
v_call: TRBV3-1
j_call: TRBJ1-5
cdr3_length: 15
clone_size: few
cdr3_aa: CASSQADRGHQPQHF
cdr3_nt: TGTGCCAGCAGCCAAGCGGACAGGGGACACCAGCCCCAGCATTTT

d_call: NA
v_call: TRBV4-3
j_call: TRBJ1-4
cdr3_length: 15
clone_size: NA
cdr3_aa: CASSQEVQINEKLFF
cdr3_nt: TGCGCCAGCAGCCAAGAGGTCCAGATAAATGAAAAACTGTTTTTT

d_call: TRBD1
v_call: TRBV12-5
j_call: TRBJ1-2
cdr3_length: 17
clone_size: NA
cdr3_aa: CASGPPGQGARTYGYTF
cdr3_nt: TGTGCTAGTGGCCCACCGGGACAGGGGGCGCGAACCTATGGCTACACCTTC

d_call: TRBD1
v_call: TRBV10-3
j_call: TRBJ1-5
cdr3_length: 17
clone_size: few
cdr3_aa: CAISEGIGTGVGQPQHF
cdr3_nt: TGTGCCATCAGTGAGGGAATAGGGACAGGGGTCGGTCAGCCCCAGCATTTT

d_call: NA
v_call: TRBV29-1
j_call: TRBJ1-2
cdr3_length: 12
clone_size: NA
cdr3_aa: CSVVRTEYGYTF
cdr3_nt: TGCAGCGTTGTGAGGACAGAGTATGGCTACACCTTC

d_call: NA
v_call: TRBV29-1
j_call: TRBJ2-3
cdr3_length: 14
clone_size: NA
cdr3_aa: CSAGPLGLTDTQYF
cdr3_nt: TGCAGCGCAGGTCCCCTAGGTCTCACAGATACGCAGTATTTT

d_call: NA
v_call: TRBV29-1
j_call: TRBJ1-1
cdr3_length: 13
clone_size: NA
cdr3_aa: CSSEGHLNTEAFF
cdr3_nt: TGCAGCTCCGAGGGACACCTGAACACTGAAGCTTTCTTT

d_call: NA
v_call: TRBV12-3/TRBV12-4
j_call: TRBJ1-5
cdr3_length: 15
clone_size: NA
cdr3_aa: CASSLQGRGNQPQHF
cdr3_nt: TGTGCCAGCAGTTTACAGGGGAGAGGCAATCAGCCCCAGCATTTT

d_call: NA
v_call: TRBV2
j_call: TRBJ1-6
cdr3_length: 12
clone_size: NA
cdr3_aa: CASSAINSPLHF
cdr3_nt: TGTGCCAGCAGTGCGATTAATTCACCCCTCCACTTT

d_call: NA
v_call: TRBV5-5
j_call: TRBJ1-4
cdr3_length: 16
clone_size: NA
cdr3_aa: CASSLGGVQGSEKLFF
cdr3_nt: TGTGCCAGCAGCTTGGGTGGTGTGCAGGGAAGTGAAAAACTGTTTTTT

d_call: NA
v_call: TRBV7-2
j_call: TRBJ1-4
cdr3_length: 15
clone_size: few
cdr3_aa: CASSPQLGYGEKLFF
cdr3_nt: TGTGCCAGCAGCCCCCAACTAGGGTACGGTGAAAAACTGTTTTTT

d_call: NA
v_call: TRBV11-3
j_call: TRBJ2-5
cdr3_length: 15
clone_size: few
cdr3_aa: CASTRGTAEQETQYF
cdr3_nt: TGTGCCAGCACCCGGGGGACAGCGGAGCAAGAGACCCAGTACTTC

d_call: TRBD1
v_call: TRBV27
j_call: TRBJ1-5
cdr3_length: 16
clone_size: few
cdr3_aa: CAGSLQGARGNQPQHF
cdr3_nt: TGTGCCGGCAGTTTACAGGGGGCTAGGGGCAATCAGCCCCAGCATTTT

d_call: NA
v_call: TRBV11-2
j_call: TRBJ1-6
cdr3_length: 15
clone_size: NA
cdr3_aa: CASSLGGMGNSPLHF
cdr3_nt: TGTGCCAGCAGCTTAGGAGGGATGGGTAATTCACCCCTCCACTTT

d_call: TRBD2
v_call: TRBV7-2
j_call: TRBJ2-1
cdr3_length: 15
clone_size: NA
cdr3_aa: CASSSSGGAGREQFF
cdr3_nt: TGTGCCAGCAGCTCGAGCGGGGGGGCCGGACGTGAGCAGTTCTTC

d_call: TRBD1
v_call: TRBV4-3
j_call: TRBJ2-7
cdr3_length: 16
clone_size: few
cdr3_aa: CASSQLAGTGSSEQYF
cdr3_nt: TGCGCCAGCAGCCAATTGGCCGGGACAGGGTCTTCCGAGCAGTACTTC

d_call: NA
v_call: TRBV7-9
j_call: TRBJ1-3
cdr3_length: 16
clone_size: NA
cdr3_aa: CASSLARHSSGNTIYF
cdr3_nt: TGTGCCAGCAGCTTAGCGAGGCACAGCTCTGGAAACACCATATATTTT

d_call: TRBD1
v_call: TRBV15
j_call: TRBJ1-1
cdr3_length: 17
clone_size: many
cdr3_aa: CATSRARDRRMNTEAFF
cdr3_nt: TGTGCCACCAGCAGAGCCCGGGACAGACGAATGAACACTGAAGCTTTCTTT

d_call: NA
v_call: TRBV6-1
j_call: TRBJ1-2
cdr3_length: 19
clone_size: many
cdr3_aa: CASSRAPGSHSRGNYGYTF
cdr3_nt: TGTGCCAGCAGTCGGGCCCCAGGGAGCCACTCGAGGGGGAACTATGGCTACACCTTC